This TCR beta chain was sequenced for a study of shared clonotypes between healthy human individuals. Clones were sequenced by immunoSEQ multiplex PCR, and TCRdb holds only the in-frame ones, with some missing. The sample has around 600,000 clones; more than 95% are singletons. Splitting the CD4+ cells yielded a CD45RA+ naive subset and a CD45RA-negative memory subset. Germline CDR1 is SGHVS and CDR2 is FQNEAQ. The V and J ends lost 5 bases and 3 bases, in that order; junction bases with no gene match: 5. The CDR3 length is 14 residues. This clonotype was obtained from a woman aged 30 to 39 in good health. The rearrangement uses TRBV7-8 and TRBJ2-7; 9 bases are shared with TRBD2. Sequencing was carried out using naive CD4+ T cells sorted from blood. Subset defined: CD45RA+ positively selected. In DNA form, the CDR3 reads TGTGCCAGCAGCCGTACAGCGGGGGGCTACGAGCAGTACTTC. Its translation: CASSRTAGGYEQYF.